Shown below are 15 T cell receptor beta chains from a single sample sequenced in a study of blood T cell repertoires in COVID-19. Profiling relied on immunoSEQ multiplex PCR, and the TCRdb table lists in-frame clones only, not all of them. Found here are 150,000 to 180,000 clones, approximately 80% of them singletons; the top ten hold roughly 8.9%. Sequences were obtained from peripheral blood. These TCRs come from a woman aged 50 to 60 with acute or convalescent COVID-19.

The CDR3 loop is CASSERTGFGTEAFF. The CDR3 bases are TGTGCCAGCAGTGAACGAACAGGGTTTGGAACTGAAGCTTTCTTT. The rearrangement uses TRBV25-1 and TRBJ1-1; D may be TRBD1 (6 bases). Deletions cut 2 bases from V and 5 bases from J, with 15 bases between. The germline gives CDR1 MGHDK, CDR2 SYGVNS. This CDR3 contains 15 residues.

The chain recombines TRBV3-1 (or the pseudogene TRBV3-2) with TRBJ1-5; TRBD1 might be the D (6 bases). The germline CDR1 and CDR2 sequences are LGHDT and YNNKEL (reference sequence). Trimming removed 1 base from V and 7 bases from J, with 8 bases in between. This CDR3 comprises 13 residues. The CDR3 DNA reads TGTGCCAGCAGCCAAGCACAGGGCCAGCCCCAGCATTTT. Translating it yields CASSQAQGQPQHF.

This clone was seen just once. In DNA, the CDR3 is TGTGCCAGCAGTGTGACAGGGGGCCCTTCCTCTGGAAACACCATATATTTT. As protein: CASSVTGGPSSGNTIYF. V gene TRBV27 combines with J gene TRBJ1-3; 10 nucleotides match TRBD1. The CDR3 extends over 17 amino acids. The V gene end was trimmed by 5 bases and the J gene end by 0 bases; junction bases not matched to a gene: 7. The germline V gene has CDR1 MNHEY and CDR2 SMNVEV (reference sequence).

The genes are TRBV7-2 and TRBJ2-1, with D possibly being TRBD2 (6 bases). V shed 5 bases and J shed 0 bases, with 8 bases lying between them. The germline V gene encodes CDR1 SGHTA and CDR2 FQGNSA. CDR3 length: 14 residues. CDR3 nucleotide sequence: TGTGCCAGCAGCCAGGGAGGCTCCTACAATGAGCAGTTCTTC. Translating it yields CASSQGGSYNEQFF. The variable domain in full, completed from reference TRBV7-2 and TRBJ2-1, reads GAGVSQSPSNKVTEKGKDVELRCDPISGHTALYWYRQSLGQGLEFLIYFQGNSAPDKSGLPSDRFSAERTGGSVSTLTIQRTQQEDSAVYLCASSQGGSYNEQFFGPGTRLTVL.

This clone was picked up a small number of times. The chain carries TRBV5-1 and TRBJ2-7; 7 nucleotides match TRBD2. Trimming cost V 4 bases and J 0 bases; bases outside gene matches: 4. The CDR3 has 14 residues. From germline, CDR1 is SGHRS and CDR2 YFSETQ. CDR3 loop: CASSAGLVSYEQYF. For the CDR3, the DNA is TGCGCCAGCAGCGCCGGACTAGTCTCCTACGAGCAGTACTTC.

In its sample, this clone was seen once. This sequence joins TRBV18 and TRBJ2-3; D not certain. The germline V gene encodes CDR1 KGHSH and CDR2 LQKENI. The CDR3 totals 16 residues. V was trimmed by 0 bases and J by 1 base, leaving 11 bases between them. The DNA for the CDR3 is TGTGCCAGCTCACCACCGCATCCGGGTCGCACAGATACGCAGTATTTT. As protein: CASSPPHPGRTDTQYF.

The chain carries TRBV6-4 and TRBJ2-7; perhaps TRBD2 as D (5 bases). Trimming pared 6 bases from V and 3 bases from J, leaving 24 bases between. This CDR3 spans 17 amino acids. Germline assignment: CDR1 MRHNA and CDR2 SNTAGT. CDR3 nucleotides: TGTGCCAGCAGAGCCCTTCCTGAGCGGCTTACTTTCTACGAGCAGTACTTC. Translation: CASRALPERLTFYEQYF.

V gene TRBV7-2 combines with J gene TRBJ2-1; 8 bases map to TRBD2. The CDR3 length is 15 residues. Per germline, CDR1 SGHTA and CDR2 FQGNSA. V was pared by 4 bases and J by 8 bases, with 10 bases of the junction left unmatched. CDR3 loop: CASSSGLGLGDEQFF. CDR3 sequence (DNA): TGTGCCAGCAGCTCGGGACTAGGTCTCGGAGATGAGCAGTTCTTC. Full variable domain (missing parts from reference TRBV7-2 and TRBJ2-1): GAGVSQSPSNKVTEKGKDVELRCDPISGHTALYWYRQSLGQGLEFLIYFQGNSAPDKSGLPSDRFSAERTGGSVSTLTIQRTQQEDSAVYLCASSSGLGLGDEQFFGPGTRLTVL.

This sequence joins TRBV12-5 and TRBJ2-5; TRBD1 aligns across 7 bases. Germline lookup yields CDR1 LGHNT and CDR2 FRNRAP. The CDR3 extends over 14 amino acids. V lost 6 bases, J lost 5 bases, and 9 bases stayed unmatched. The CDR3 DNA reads TGTGCTAGTGGGAAGGTGGGACAGCGGGAGACCCAGTACTTC. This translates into CASGKVGQRETQYF.

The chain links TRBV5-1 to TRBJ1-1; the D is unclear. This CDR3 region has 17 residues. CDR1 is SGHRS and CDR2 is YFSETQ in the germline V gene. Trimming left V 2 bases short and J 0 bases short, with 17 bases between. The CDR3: CASSFSSNYIMNTEAFF. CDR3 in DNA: TGCGCCAGCAGCTTTTCTTCCAATTACATTATGAACACTGAAGCTTTCTTT.

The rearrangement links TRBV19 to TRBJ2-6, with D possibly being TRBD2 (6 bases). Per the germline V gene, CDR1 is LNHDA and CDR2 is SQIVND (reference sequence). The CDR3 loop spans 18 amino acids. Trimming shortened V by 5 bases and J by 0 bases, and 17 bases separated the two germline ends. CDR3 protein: CASSLNGGTFSGANVLTF. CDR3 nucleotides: TGTGCCAGTAGTCTCAATGGGGGGACCTTCTCTGGGGCCAACGTCCTGACTTTC.

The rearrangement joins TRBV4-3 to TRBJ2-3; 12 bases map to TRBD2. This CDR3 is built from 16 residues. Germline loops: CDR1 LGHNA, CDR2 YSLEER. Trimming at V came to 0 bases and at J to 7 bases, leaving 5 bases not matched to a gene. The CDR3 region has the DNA TGCGCCAGCAGCCAAGAGCTAGCGGGAGGGTTAAATACGCAGTATTTT. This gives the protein CASSQELAGGLNTQYF.

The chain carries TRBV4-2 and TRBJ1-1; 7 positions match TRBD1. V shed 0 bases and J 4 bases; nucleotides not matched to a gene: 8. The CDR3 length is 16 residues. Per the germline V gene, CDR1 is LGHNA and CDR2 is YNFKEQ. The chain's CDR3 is CASSQDRDRAGTEAFF. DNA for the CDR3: TGTGCCAGCAGCCAAGATAGAGACAGGGCGGGCACTGAAGCTTTCTTT.

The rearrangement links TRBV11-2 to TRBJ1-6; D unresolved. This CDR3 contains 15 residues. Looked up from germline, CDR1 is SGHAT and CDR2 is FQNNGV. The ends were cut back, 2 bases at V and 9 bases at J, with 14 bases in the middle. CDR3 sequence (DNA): TGTGCCAGCAGCTTACTGCCTGGAGTAACTTCACCCCTCCACTTT. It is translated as CASSLLPGVTSPLHF.

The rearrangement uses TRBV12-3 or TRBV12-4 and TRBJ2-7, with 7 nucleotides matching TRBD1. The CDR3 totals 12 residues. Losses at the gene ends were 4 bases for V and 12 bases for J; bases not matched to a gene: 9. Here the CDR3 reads CASSSDRPRRYF. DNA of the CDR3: TGTGCCAGCAGTTCGGACAGGCCCCGGCGGTACTTC.